The text below deals with one TCR beta chain. Antigen specificity is unknown. PCR was performed using 60 Vbeta and 13 Jbeta primers. Sequencing was performed with immunoSEQ multiplex PCR; in TCRdb, only in-frame clones are kept and a portion is missing. Of 70,000 to 95,000 clones listed, around 78% are singletons. From germline, CDR1 is KGHSH and CDR2 LQKENI. V was trimmed by 3 bases and J by 7 bases, leaving 13 bases between them. This CDR3 region has 14 residues. This sample is drawn from a study of cytomegalovirus exposure and HLA in healthy donors. Study-level results: Later examination showed HLA-associated TCR beta chains had greater clonal expansion than equally common others. The majority of CMV-associated TCR beta chains were reported as apparently HLA-restricted in a later analysis.

The chain employs TRBV18 and TRBJ1-5; D perhaps matches TRBD1 (5 bases). Sequencing used PBMCs. The sequence was obtained from a man aged 35-49 years in good health and CMV-seronegative. The CDR3 protein is CASSPFRAGQPQHF. CDR3 DNA: TGTGCCAGCTCACCGTTCAGGGCTGGGCAGCCCCAGCATTTT.